This T cell receptor (beta chain) was sequenced for a study of CD8 T cells in ankylosing spondylitis. The study's findings and limits: Certain motif variants had earlier appeared in reactive arthritis synovial fluid and blood. CD8+ disease-linked clones were present at relatively low frequencies in blood. It was reported that disease-linked clones were significantly enriched in matched ankylosing spondylitis synovial fluid.

This clonotype was seen a few times. Its specificity is unknown. TCRdb redid the calling of the 5' RACE reads with MiXCR, one entry per CDR3 protein. Among about 130,000 distinct CDR3 sequences listed, around 13% were seen once. Trimming stripped 1 base from V and 7 bases from J, with 1 base between. This CDR3 contains 11 residues. Germline CDR1 is LGHDT and CDR2 is YNNKEL (reference sequence). Material: blood, either unsorted or a sorted T cell fraction (not recorded which). This clonotype originated in a female donor with ankylosing spondylitis or in good health (not recorded which). This sequence joins TRBV3-1 and TRBJ1-4; D remains unclear. DNA of the CDR3: TGTGCCAGCAGCCAAGTTGAAAAACTGTTTTTT. It is translated as CASSQVEKLFF.